This T cell receptor beta chain appears in the sequencing data of a study of blood T cell repertoires in COVID-19 (dated by TCRdb to the early 2020s). Looking at the study overall: Collaborator samples came from the United States, Italy and Spain and covered acute and convalescent phases of COVID-19. The prospective study material was composed of cDNA or gDNA derived from T cells, B-cell-depleted T cells, or PBMCs. Deeply sampled blood TCRbeta repertoires from subjects exposed to, actively infected with, or recovered from COVID-19 were included in the dataset. The repertoires were made available in a free public database intended to serve as a resource for research on the immune response to SARS-CoV-2. The samples were drawn from two sources: the first 160 participants of the ongoing ImmuneRACE study, and fewer than 1,500 subjects contributed by 6 global collaborators. Sample metadata almost always included a de-identified subject ID, COVID-19 status, age in years and sex. Where available, HLA class I and class II types were obtained from metadata supplied by the sample provider rather than from assay-based typing. Study-wide conclusions, independent of this receptor: Clinical and demographic metadata were provided uncurated, with the amount varying by source and participant.

Each collaborating institution followed its own protocols to collect whole blood in K2EDTA tubes. Collaborator samples were shipped for TCRbeta analysis as frozen whole blood, isolated PBMCs, or DNA extracted from either sample type. Notes on this clone: The specificity of this receptor is unknown. Base-call qualities are not available, and no considerably larger clone is one nucleotide away.

CDR1 and CDR2 (KGHSH, LQKENI) derive from the germline V gene. Between the V and J ends, shortened by 3 bases and 6 bases respectively, the junction contains 14 bases. Inclusive of the bounding cysteine and phenylalanine, the CDR3 is 15 residues long. The CDR3 DNA has 45 bases and is translated from base 1. TCRbeta CDR3 regions were amplified from genomic DNA using the immunoSEQ Assay, a bias-controlled multiplex PCR. Per the original workflow: Within the assay, amplification of reference gene primers was used to estimate how many nucleated cells each sample contained. To quantify the absolute abundance of each unique TCRbeta CDR3 rearrangement, sequence reads were collapsed and filtered. For each sample, productive Simpson clonality was calculated as the square root of Simpson's diversity index over productive rearrangements. The source is immuneACCESS, and TCRdb retained only in-frame sequences with V and J called. Part of the clones is not carried over; for the studies checked, unresolved V genes explain less than half of this, and the remainder is unexplained. That table supplies the V and J calls and clone size; D and trimming were determined from the DNA. The sample table lists about 82,000 clones, approximately 78% of them with a count of one. More than 5.5% of the sample is taken by the ten largest.

Material: peripheral blood. The chain employs TRBV18 and TRBJ2-2; no D gene is confidently identified. The sequence came from a man in his fifties with active or convalescent COVID-19. The CDR3 here reads CASSPPTRVSGELFF. At the DNA level, the sequence is TGTGCCAGCTCACCGCCCACACGGGTCTCCGGGGAGCTGTTTTTT.